The rows below give T cell receptor beta chains drawn from one sample of a study of blood T cell repertoires in COVID-19. Generated by immunoSEQ multiplex PCR, the TCRdb table keeps only in-frame clones and is missing some. The sample lists fewer than 250,000 clones; more than 70% were seen once. Sequenced input: peripheral blood. The receptors originated from a man aged 50 to 59 with active or convalescent COVID-19. The CDR3 runs from the conserved cysteine through the conserved F or W.

v_call	j_call	cdr3_aa
TRBV19	TRBJ1-5	CASSIGGEINQPQHF
TRBV5-1	TRBJ1-1	CASSRQGTENTEAFF
TRBV2	TRBJ1-6	CASLESSYNSPLHF
TRBV2	TRBJ1-2	CASTQVNYGYTF
TRBV28	TRBJ1-5	CASSAHRGLGNQPQHF
TRBV5-5	TRBJ2-3	CASSSWTSGLIDTQYF
TRBV9	TRBJ2-2	CASSLRDRGTGELFF
TRBV7-2	TRBJ2-4	CASSLQGGGNIQYF
TRBV18	TRBJ2-3	CASSPYGVVSTDTQYF
TRBV5-4	TRBJ2-5	CASRRGIQETQYF
TRBV15	TRBJ1-1	CATSRDRGTANQNTEAFF
TRBV19	TRBJ1-4	CASRPITGYNEKLFF
TRBV6-1	TRBJ1-2	CASTEGTGVANYGYTF
TRBV5-1	TRBJ2-1	CASSLGQVNEQFF
TRBV6-2/TRBV6-3	TRBJ2-7	CASSYAGLLSEQYF
TRBV5-5	TRBJ2-3	CASSLVLAGGRDTQYF
TRBV6-5	TRBJ1-5	CASSRQVNQPQHF
TRBV7-3	TRBJ2-1	CASSQSGRVLDEQFF
TRBV21-1	TRBJ2-6	CASSKVASDGSGANVLTF
TRBV3-1/TRBV3-2	TRBJ2-7	CASSQGWGGSYEQYF
TRBV5-6	TRBJ1-2	CASSLAPGSNYGYTF
TRBV5-3	TRBJ2-1	CARSPAFQKAGVTENEQFF
TRBV29-1	TRBJ2-7	CSDPSGRPYEQYF
TRBV24-1	TRBJ2-2	CATSGLAGASNTGELFF
TRBV6-5	TRBJ2-5	CASSYSSGRIIETQYF